The clone carrying this T cell receptor (beta chain) has only a few counts. Its antigen is not known. The data were obtained in a study of T cell repertoires in cytomegalovirus infection. General study results and limits: Cumulative public TCR beta family frequency identified CMV carriers with the relevant HLA. HLA-C-restricted TCR beta clonotypes specific for CMV led the ex vivo response.

From the reads, TCRdb called clonotypes with MiXCR, one entry per CDR3 protein. This sample has about 770,000 distinct CDR3 sequences, with 25% to 30% found just once. The TCR originated in a human donor in good health (CMV status not recorded). Some clones in this sample may be carry-over from other donors' samples. Sample: cultured CD8+ T cells from PBMCs, taken from culture after CMV antigen stimulation.

CDR3 protein: CASSQPTDYGYTF. CDR3 in DNA: TGTGCCAGCAGTCAACCGACAGACTATGGCTACACCTTC. The chain recombines TRBV6-2 or TRBV6-3 with TRBJ1-2; the D gene is possibly TRBD1 (5 bases). The CDR3 has 13 amino acids. Trimming took off 5 bases at V and 3 bases at J, with 10 bases between the two ends. Germline-derived CDR1 and CDR2 are MNHEY and SVGEGT.